These 31 T cell receptor beta chains originate from one sample sequenced in a study of post-analysis software for immune sequencing data. These receptors have no known antigen. Study results and limitations: Included in a set of five TRBV segments more frequent in patients than controls were TRBV5-6, TRBV5-1 and TRBV20-1.

Unique molecular identifiers tagged the TCR beta cDNA libraries. In TCRdb, the PCR reads were re-called with MiXCR into one record per CDR3 protein. The sample has approximately 400,000 distinct CDR3 sequences; around 37% are singletons. The source material was blood. The receptor source for this set is a girl aged 10-17 years with multiple sclerosis.

CDR3 sequence reads: CATSDQGNYGYTF. DNA of the CDR3: TGTGCCACCAGTGATCAGGGAAACTATGGCTACACCTTC. The chain links TRBV24-1 to TRBJ1-2; a weak D match, TRBD1 (5 bases). The germline gives CDR1 KGHDR, CDR2 SFDVKD. The CDR3 covers 13 residues. Between the trimmed V and J ends, which lost 3 bases and 2 bases, there was a span of 6 bases.

The V gene is TRBV7-9, the J gene TRBJ2-7; tentative D call: TRBD1 (5 bases). Germline-derived CDR1 and CDR2 are SEHNR and FQNEAQ (reference sequence). The CDR3 loop spans 13 amino acids. Deletions cut 5 bases from V and 3 bases from J, with 11 bases between. The CDR3 loop is CASSPQVLYEQYF. CDR3 sequence (DNA): TGTGCCAGCAGCCCACAGGTCCTCTACGAGCAGTACTTC.

This clonotype appeared a single time. A much larger clone sits a single nucleotide away, making a read error possible. V gene TRBV12-3 or TRBV12-4 combines with J gene TRBJ2-3, with D hard to call. Trimming took 1 base from V and 5 from J, leaving 19 bases between them. This CDR3 spans 17 amino acids. The CDR3, as DNA: TGTGCCAGCAGTTTAGTTCCCGTGGCAGGCGTGGAAGATACGCAGTATTTT. Protein: CASSLVPVAGVEDTQYF.

The V and J genes are TRBV7-3 and TRBJ2-3; D might be TRBD2 (6 bases). Germline CDR1 and CDR2: SGHTA and FQGTGA. The CDR3 covers 15 residues. The V end was cut by 5 bases, the J end by 2 bases, with 14 bases between. CDR3 in amino acids: CASSRTGLDTDTQYF. The CDR3 DNA follows: TGTGCCAGCAGCCGCACGGGACTCGACACAGATACGCAGTATTTT.

This chain links TRBV29-1 with TRBJ1-1; D is unclear. Germline loops: CDR1 SQVTM, CDR2 ANQGSEA. V was clipped by 1 base and J by 6 bases, with 9 bases between them. The CDR3 has 12 residues. CDR3 in DNA: TGCAGCGTTGAAGCTTATTCGGCTGAAGCTTTCTTT. Protein product: CSVEAYSAEAFF.

Written as DNA, the CDR3 is TGTGCCAGCAGGGCTTCTAACTCCGATACGCAGTATTTT. This translates into CASRASNSDTQYF. The gene calls are TRBV12-3 or TRBV12-4 and TRBJ2-3; D gene uncertain. The length of the CDR3 is 13 residues. The V gene lost 6 bases and the J gene lost 6 bases, with 13 bases spanning the gap.

A few counts support this clonotype. This sequence joins TRBV27 and TRBJ2-1; TRBD2 might be the D (7 bases). This CDR3 has 14 amino acids. Looked up from germline, CDR1 is MNHEY and CDR2 is SMNVEV (reference sequence). V lost 6 bases and J 2 bases, leaving 11 bases between the germline ends. The CDR3 nucleotides are TGTGCCAGCAGCCCCGGGGGGCCCTACAATGAGCAGTTCTTC. Translating it yields CASSPGGPYNEQFF.

V and J are TRBV7-3 and TRBJ2-5; D remains unclear. Trimming left V 1 base short and J 5 bases short, with 8 bases between. Germline CDR1 SGHTA, CDR2 FQGTGA. This CDR3 contains 13 residues. The CDR3 region has the DNA TGTGCCAGCAGCTTAATGGTAGACGAGACCCAGTACTTC. This translates into CASSLMVDETQYF.

The chain has TRBV20-1 and TRBJ1-4; D not resolved. Trimming shortened V by 0 bases and J by 8 bases, and 22 bases separated the two germline ends. The CDR3 loop spans 17 amino acids. Looked up from germline, CDR1 is DFQATT and CDR2 is SNEGSKA (reference sequence). The CDR3 is CSARDSQGLGIGEKLFF. The CDR3 DNA reads as TGCAGTGCTAGAGATTCTCAAGGCTTAGGGATTGGAGAAAAACTGTTTTTT.

This clonotype has more than one count but fewer than ten. The chain has TRBV12-3 or TRBV12-4 and TRBJ2-3; 8 bases are shared with TRBD2. The V and J ends lost 3 bases and 6 bases, in that order; junction bases with no gene match: 11. The CDR3 is made up of 16 amino acids. CDR3 residues: CASSFLKTGGRDTQYF. Here the CDR3 DNA reads TGTGCCAGCAGTTTTCTTAAAACGGGGGGGCGGGATACGCAGTATTTT.

This clonotype was counted only a few times. This sequence joins TRBV7-2 and TRBJ2-2, with D unclear. Germline CDR1 and CDR2: SGHTA and FQGNSA. V dropped 2 bases and J dropped 6 bases, with 13 bases sitting between them. The CDR3 contains 15 residues. The CDR3 DNA follows: TGTGCCAGCAGCTTAATGACGGGCGATGCCGGGGAGCTGTTTTTT. Its translation is CASSLMTGDAGELFF.

The chain uses TRBV4-2 and TRBJ1-5; 7 positions agree with TRBD1. From germline, CDR1 is LGHNA and CDR2 YNFKEQ. There are 18 residues in the CDR3. V trimming: 0 bases; J trimming: 0 bases; junction bases outside the gene matches: 8. The CDR3 spells CASSQESRGSYSNQPQHF. CDR3 DNA sequence: TGTGCCAGCAGCCAAGAATCCAGGGGGAGCTATAGCAATCAGCCCCAGCATTTT.

This clonotype was seen only a few times. The chain links TRBV7-9 to TRBJ2-3; a weak D match, TRBD2 (5 bases). Looked up from germline, CDR1 is SEHNR and CDR2 is FQNEAQ (reference sequence). The V gene lost 4 bases and the J gene lost 2 bases, with 10 bases spanning the gap. The CDR3 has 14 amino acids. CDR3 residues: CASSSGLPTDTQYF. CDR3 nucleotides: TGTGCCAGCAGCTCCGGACTGCCCACAGATACGCAGTATTTT.

Only a few counts were recorded for this clonotype. The V call is TRBV6-6, the J call TRBJ1-2; 7 bases are shared with TRBD1. The ends lost 5 bases at V and 5 bases at J; junction bases unmatched: 14. The CDR3 extends over 16 amino acids. CDR1 and CDR2 (germline): MNHNY, SVGAGI (reference sequence). For the CDR3, the DNA is TGTGCCAGCAGTCCCGGGACAGCCCGCGTAGGGTATGGCTACACCTTC. Its protein product is CASSPGTARVGYGYTF.

This clonotype turned up a few times. This chain links TRBV6-2 or TRBV6-3 with TRBJ2-1; unclear D gene. V was cut by 2 bases and J by 7 bases, with 6 bases left in between. This CDR3 contains 12 residues. CDR1 and CDR2 (germline): MNHEY, SVGEGT. CDR3 coding DNA: TGTGCCAGCAGTTACAGGCTGAATGAGCAGTTCTTC. It is translated as CASSYRLNEQFF.

This clonotype has just a few counts. The chain employs TRBV5-1 and TRBJ2-7; 7 bases fit TRBD1. The CDR3 contains 14 residues. Germline trimming cut 3 bases from V and 6 bases from J; bases unmatched to any gene: 9. Germline CDR1 reads SGHRS; CDR2 reads YFSETQ. DNA for the CDR3: TGCGCCAGCAGCTCTGGGACAGCCCTAGTCGAGCAGTACTTC. This encodes CASSSGTALVEQYF.

The sample holds a few counts of this clonotype. This chain links TRBV6-4 with TRBJ2-3, with D unresolved. Trimming pared 2 bases from V and 0 bases from J, leaving 3 bases between. The CDR3 length is 13 residues. In germline, CDR1 is MRHNA, CDR2 SNTAGT. The CDR3 DNA reads as TGTGCCAGCAGTGACCAGAGCACAGATACGCAGTATTTT. Translated: CASSDQSTDTQYF.

V and J are TRBV7-2 and TRBJ2-5; either TRBD1 or TRBD2 may supply D (7 bases each). Deletions cut 4 bases from V and 4 bases from J, with 16 bases between. Per the germline V gene, CDR1 is SGHTA and CDR2 is FQGNSA. CDR3 size: 15 residues. The CDR3 coding sequence is TGTGCCAGCAGCTCTCAGGGGGGGGGCTCAGAGACCCAGTACTTC. The encoded protein is CASSSQGGGSETQYF.

The chain joins TRBV20-1 to TRBJ2-7; D tentatively reads TRBD1 or TRBD2 (5 bases each). This CDR3 is built from 14 residues. V was shortened by 6 bases and J by 2 bases, with 17 bases between the two germline ends. Germline CDR1 reads DFQATT; CDR2 reads SNEGSKA (reference sequence). In DNA form, the CDR3 reads TGCAGTGCCACAGACGGGGACCTCCCCTACGAGCAGTACTTC. This encodes CSATDGDLPYEQYF.

The gene calls are TRBV27 and TRBJ2-5, with D possibly being TRBD2 (5 bases). The CDR3 has 15 residues. Deletions cut 5 bases from V and 2 bases from J, with 15 bases between. Germline V gives CDR1 MNHEY, CDR2 SMNVEV (reference sequence). For the CDR3, the DNA is TGTGCCAGCAGTCCCACTTGGGAGAGACAAGAGACCCAGTACTTC. It yields the protein CASSPTWERQETQYF.

This clonotype was seen only a few times. V usage is TRBV4-3 and J usage is TRBJ2-2; the D is unclear. This CDR3 has 15 amino acids. In germline, CDR1 is LGHNA, CDR2 YSLEER. Trimming pared 1 base from V and 8 bases from J, leaving 14 bases between. The CDR3: CASSQVGQSAGELFF. CDR3 DNA: TGCGCCAGCAGCCAAGTTGGGCAGTCGGCGGGGGAGCTGTTTTTT.

The CDR3 region has the DNA TGTGCCAGCAGCGCGGGGACCGCAGGGGGAAACACCATATATTTT. This translates into CASSAGTAGGNTIYF. The chain has TRBV11-2 and TRBJ1-3; D might be TRBD1 (5 bases). The CDR3 sequence is 15 residues long. The germline gives CDR1 SGHAT, CDR2 FQNNGV. V lost 5 bases to trimming and J lost 4 bases, with 15 bases between them.

J is TRBJ2-1 and V is TRBV6-1; 8 nucleotides agree with TRBD1. The ends lost 5 bases at V and 8 bases at J; junction bases unmatched: 8. CDR3 size: 14 residues. The germline V gene encodes CDR1 MNHNS and CDR2 SASEGT. This CDR3 is CASSTSRGRDEQFF. The CDR3 bases are TGTGCCAGCAGTACAAGCAGGGGGCGTGATGAGCAGTTCTTC.

This clonotype was seen many times. This rearrangement joins TRBV5-1 to TRBJ2-1, with TRBD1 matching over 10 bases. Germline trimming cut 2 bases from V and 6 bases from J; bases unmatched to any gene: 8. The CDR3 consists of 16 residues. CDR1 and CDR2 from the germline V gene are SGHRS and YFSETQ. CDR3 DNA sequence: TGCGCCAGCAGCTTTCAACCGGGACAGGGGAGCAATGAGCAGTTCTTC. Translation gives CASSFQPGQGSNEQFF.

This rearrangement joins TRBV20-1 to TRBJ2-5, with TRBD2 matching over 7 bases. Germline V gene lookup returns CDR1 DFQATT and CDR2 SNEGSKA (reference sequence). The CDR3 loop spans 13 amino acids. The CDR3 loop reads CTPVGGTPGTQYF. CDR3 sequence (DNA): TGCACCCCAGTGGGGGGGACCCCAGGGACCCAGTACTTC.

The CDR3 DNA follows: TGTGCCAGCAGTTGGGGCCCGGGGGCGAGGGGCTACACCTTC. It translates to CASSWGPGARGYTF. V gene TRBV6-6 combines with J gene TRBJ1-2; a weak D match, TRBD1 (6 bases). V lost 4 bases, J lost 8 bases, and 17 bases lay in between. Germline CDR1 reads MNHNY; CDR2 reads SVGAGI (reference sequence). The CDR3 runs to 14 residues.

The table lists this clonotype with a few counts. The chain links TRBV7-9 to TRBJ2-5; no reliable D call. Germline CDR1 is SEHNR and CDR2 is FQNEAQ (reference sequence). CDR3 length equals 13 residues. Between the trimmed V and J ends, which lost 1 base and 4 bases, there was a span of 7 bases. The CDR3 sequence is CASSLVGRETQYF. In nucleotides, the CDR3 is TGTGCCAGCAGCTTAGTGGGCAGAGAGACCCAGTACTTC.

The rearrangement uses TRBV2 and TRBJ1-3; 11 bases are shared with TRBD1. Losses at the gene ends were 8 bases for V and 2 bases for J; bases not matched to a gene: 17. CDR3 length: 19 amino acids. The V gene's germline CDR1 is SNHLY and CDR2 FYNNEI. CDR3 region: CASEAIPSGQGAAGNTIYF. The CDR3 DNA sequence: TGTGCCAGCGAAGCGATACCGTCTGGACAGGGGGCGGCTGGAAACACCATATATTTT.

V is TRBV6-5 and J is TRBJ1-1; D is unclear. CDR1 and CDR2 from the germline V gene are MNHEY and SVGAGI. Trimming removed 0 bases at V and 8 bases at J, with 13 bases between. The CDR3 has 14 amino acids. CDR3 nucleotide sequence: TGTGCCAGCAGTTACTCGTTTGAGGTCAGGGAAGCTTTCTTT. It encodes CASSYSFEVREAFF.

This clonotype was counted a single time. The junction shows a germline mismatch at one end, possibly a read error. The genes are TRBV20-1 and TRBJ2-3; tentatively, D is TRBD1 (5 bases). There are 14 residues in the CDR3. Germline CDR1 reads DFQATT; CDR2 reads SNEGSKA (reference sequence). The CDR3 nucleotides read TGCAGTGCTAGAGTCCCCCGTAGCACAGGTACGCAGTATTTT. It codes for CSARVPRSTGTQYF.

Comments on this clonotype: A much larger clonotype is one base distant, so this may be a read error. The chain has TRBV12-3 or TRBV12-4 and TRBJ1-6; possible D gene TRBD1, 5 bases. V was cut by 6 bases and J by 11 bases, with 17 bases left in between. This CDR3 is built from 14 residues. CDR3 region: CASSRDGTNAPLHF. CDR3 bases: TGTGCCAGCAGCCGGGACGGGACCAATGCACCCCTCCACTTT.